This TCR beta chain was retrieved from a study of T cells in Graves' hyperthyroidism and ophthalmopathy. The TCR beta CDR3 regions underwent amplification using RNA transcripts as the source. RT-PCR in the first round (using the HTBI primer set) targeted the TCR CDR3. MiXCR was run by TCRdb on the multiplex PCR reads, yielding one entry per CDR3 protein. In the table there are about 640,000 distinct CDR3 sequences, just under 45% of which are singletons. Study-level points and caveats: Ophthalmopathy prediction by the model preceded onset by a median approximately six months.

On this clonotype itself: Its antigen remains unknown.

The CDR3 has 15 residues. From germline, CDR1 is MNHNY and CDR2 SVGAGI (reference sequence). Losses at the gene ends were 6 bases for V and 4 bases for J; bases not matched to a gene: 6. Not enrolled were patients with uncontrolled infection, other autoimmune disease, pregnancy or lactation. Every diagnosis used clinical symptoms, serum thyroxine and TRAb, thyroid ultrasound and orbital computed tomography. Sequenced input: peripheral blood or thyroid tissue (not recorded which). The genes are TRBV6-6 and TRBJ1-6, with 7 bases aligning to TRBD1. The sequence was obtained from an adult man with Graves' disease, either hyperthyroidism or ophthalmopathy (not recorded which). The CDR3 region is CASRQDRAYNSPLHF. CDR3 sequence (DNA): TGTGCCAGCAGACAAGACAGGGCTTATAATTCACCCCTCCACTTT.